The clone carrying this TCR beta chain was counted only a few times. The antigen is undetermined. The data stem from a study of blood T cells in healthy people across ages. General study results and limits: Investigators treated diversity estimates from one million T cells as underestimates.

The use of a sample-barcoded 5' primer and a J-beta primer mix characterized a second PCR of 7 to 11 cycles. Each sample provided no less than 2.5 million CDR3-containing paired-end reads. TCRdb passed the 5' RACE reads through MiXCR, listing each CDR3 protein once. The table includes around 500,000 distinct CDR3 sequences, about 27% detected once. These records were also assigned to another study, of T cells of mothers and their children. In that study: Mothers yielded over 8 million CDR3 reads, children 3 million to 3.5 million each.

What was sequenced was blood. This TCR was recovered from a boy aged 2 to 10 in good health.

The DNA of the CDR3 is TGTGCCAGCAGTTCGACAGGGGGGGACAATGAGCAGTTCTTC. This gives the protein CASSSTGGDNEQFF. V is TRBV6-5 and J is TRBJ2-1; 9 bases match TRBD1. The CDR3 is 14 residues long. Germline V gene data show CDR1 as MNHEY and CDR2 as SVGAGI. V shed 4 bases, J shed 5 bases, and the junction held 3 bases outside the gene matches.